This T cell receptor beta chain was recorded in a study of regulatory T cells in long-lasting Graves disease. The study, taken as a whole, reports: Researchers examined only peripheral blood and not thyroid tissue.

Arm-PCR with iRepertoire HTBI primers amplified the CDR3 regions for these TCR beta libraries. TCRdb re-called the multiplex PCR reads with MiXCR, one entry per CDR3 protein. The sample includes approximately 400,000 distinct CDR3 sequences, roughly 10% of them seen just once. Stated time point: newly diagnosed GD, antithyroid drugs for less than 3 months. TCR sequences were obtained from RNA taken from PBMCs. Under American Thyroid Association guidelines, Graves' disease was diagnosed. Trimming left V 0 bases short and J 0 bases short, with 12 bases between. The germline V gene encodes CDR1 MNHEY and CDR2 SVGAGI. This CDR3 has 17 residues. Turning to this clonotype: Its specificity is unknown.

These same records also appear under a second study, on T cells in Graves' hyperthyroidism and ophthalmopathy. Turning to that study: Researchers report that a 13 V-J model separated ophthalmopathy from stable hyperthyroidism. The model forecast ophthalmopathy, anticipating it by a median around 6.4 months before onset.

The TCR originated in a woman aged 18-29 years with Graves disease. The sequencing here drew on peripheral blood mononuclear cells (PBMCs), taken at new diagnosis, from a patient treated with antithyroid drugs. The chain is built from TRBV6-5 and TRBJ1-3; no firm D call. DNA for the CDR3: TGTGCCAGCAGTTACTCGAGCGGGAGATACTCTGGAAACACCATATATTTT. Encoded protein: CASSYSSGRYSGNTIYF.